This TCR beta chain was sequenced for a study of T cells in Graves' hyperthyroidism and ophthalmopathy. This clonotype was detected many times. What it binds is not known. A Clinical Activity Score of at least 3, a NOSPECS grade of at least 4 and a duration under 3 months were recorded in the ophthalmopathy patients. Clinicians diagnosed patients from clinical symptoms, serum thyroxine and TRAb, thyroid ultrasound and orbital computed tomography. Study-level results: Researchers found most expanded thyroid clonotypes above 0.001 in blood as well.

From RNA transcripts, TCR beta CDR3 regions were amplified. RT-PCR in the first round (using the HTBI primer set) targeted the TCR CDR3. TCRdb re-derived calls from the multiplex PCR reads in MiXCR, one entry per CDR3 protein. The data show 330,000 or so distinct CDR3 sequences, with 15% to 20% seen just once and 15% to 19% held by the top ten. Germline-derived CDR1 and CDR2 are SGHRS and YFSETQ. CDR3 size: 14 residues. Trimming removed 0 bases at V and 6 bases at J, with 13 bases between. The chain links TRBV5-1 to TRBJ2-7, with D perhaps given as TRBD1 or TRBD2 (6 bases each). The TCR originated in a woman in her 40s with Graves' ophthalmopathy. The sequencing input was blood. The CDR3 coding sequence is TGCGCCAGCAGCTTGGAAGGGGGGCCGGGCGAGCAGTACTTC. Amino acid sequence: CASSLEGGPGEQYF.